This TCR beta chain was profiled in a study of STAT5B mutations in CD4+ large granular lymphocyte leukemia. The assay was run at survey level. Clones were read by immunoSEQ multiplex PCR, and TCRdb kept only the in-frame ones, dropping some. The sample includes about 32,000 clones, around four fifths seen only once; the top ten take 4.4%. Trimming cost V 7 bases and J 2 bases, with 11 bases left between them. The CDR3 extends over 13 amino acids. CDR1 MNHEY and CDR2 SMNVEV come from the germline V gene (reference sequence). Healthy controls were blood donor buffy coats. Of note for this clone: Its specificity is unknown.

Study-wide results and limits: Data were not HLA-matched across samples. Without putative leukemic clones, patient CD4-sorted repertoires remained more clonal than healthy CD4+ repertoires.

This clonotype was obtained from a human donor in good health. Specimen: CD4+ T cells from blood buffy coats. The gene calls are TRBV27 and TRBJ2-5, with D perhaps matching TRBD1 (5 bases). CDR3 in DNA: TGTGCCAGCAAGACAAGGGGACAAGAGACCCAGTACTTC. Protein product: CASKTRGQETQYF.